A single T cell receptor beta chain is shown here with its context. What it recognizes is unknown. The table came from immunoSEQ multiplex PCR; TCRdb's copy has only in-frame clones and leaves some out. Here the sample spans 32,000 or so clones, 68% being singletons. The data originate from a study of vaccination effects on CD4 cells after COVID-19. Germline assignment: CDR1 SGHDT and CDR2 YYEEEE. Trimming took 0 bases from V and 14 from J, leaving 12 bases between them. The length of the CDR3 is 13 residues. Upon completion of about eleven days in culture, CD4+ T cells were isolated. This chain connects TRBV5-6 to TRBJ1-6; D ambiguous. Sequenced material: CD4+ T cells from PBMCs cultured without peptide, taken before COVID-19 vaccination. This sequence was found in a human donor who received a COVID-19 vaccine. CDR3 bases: TGTGCCAGCAGCTTGGGGGAGCGGTTATCCCTCCACTTT. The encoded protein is CASSLGERLSLHF.